This T cell receptor beta chain was observed in a study of CD8 T cells in Susac syndrome. This CDR3 comprises 13 residues. Germline trimming cut 7 bases from V and 4 bases from J; bases unmatched to any gene: 6. CDR1 and CDR2 from the germline V gene are LNHDA and SQIVND (reference sequence). Sequencing of TCR beta was carried out in blood CD8+ and CD4+ T cells. Included as multiple sclerosis controls were treatment-naive patients who had stable or active relapsing-remitting disease. Both CD4+ and CD8+ T cells were negatively isolated, and TEMRA cells underwent FACS enrichment. Reverse transcription of about 0.45 to 1 ug RNA was performed with random hexamers. An immunoSEQ multiplex PCR generated amplified TCR beta CDR3 products spanning 54 Vbeta and 13 Jbeta. TCRdb re-derived calls from the immunoSEQ multiplex PCR reads in MiXCR, one entry per CDR3 protein. The data contain 400,000 or so distinct CDR3 sequences, approximately 85% of them singletons.

The chain recombines TRBV19 with TRBJ1-2; 7 nucleotides line up with TRBD1. Material for sequencing was CD8+ T cells from PBMCs. This clonotype originated in a human donor with multiple sclerosis. CDR3 in DNA: TGTGCCAGTACCCCGGGACAGCTCTATGGCTACACCTTC. Translation gives CASTPGQLYGYTF.